This passage covers 14 T cell receptor beta chains from one sample sequenced in a study of CD8 T cells in ankylosing spondylitis. TCRdb itself ran the 5' RACE reads through MiXCR, one entry per CDR3 protein. The sample has roughly 250,000 distinct CDR3 sequences; roughly 8.6% are singletons. The sample was blood, either unsorted or a sorted T cell fraction (not recorded which). These receptor sequences come from a male donor with ankylosing spondylitis or in good health (not recorded which).

The chain couples TRBV25-1 to TRBJ1-1, with D tentatively TRBD1 (5 bases). CDR1 MGHDK and CDR2 SYGVNS come from the germline V gene. Trimming removed 6 bases from V and 0 bases from J, with 14 bases in between. The CDR3 is 15 residues long. CDR3 bases: TGTGCCAGCAGACAGGAGAATACCATGAACACTGAAGCTTTCTTT. Translating gives CASRQENTMNTEAFF.

A word on this clonotype: A read error may explain this, as a much larger clone is one base away. V and J are TRBV28 and TRBJ2-6; D ambiguous. The CDR3 runs to 15 residues. CDR1 and CDR2 from the germline V gene are MDHEN and SYDVKM. Deletions cut 10 bases from V and 2 bases from J, with 15 bases between. The CDR3 DNA follows: TGTGCCACCTACAGCTCGAGCACTGGGGCCAACGTCCTGACTTTC. Amino acids: CATYSSSTGANVLTF.

V and J are TRBV20-1 and TRBJ1-2; the D is unclear. Trimming cost V 0 bases and J 3 bases, with 14 bases left between them. Per germline, CDR1 DFQATT and CDR2 SNEGSKA (reference sequence). The CDR3 contains 15 residues. CDR3 nucleotides: TGCAGTGCTAGAGATCTACGTGAGGCTTACTATGGCTACACCTTC. Its protein product is CSARDLREAYYGYTF.

The chain carries TRBV18 and TRBJ2-2, with D uncertain. Trimming took 6 bases from V and 5 from J, leaving 13 bases between them. The CDR3 consists of 14 residues. Germline CDR1 and CDR2: KGHSH and LQKENI. The CDR3 reads CASSYTVRTGELFF. The CDR3 DNA sequence: TGTGCCAGCTCCTATACCGTCAGGACCGGGGAGCTGTTTTTT. The whole variable domain, remainder taken from reference TRBV18 and TRBJ2-2, is NAGVMQNPRHLVRRRGQEARLRCSPMKGHSHVYWYRQLPEEGLKFMVYLQKENIIDESGMPKERFSAEFPKEGPSILRIQQVVRGDSAAYFCASSYTVRTGELFFGEGSRLTVL.

This clonotype was observed at least ten times. The rearrangement uses TRBV7-6 and TRBJ2-7; no clear D. CDR3 size: 13 residues. Germline CDR1 and CDR2: SGHVS and FNYEAQ. V dropped 1 base and J dropped 3 bases, with 7 bases sitting between them. The CDR3 DNA reads TGTGCCAGCAGCTTAGAAGAGAACTACGAGCAGTACTTC. It is translated as CASSLEENYEQYF.

This clonotype was observed many times. The chain has TRBV29-1 and TRBJ2-3; D not resolved. Trimming took 4 bases from V and 1 from J, leaving 12 bases between them. Germline assignment: CDR1 SQVTM and CDR2 ANQGSEA. This CDR3 region has 14 residues. In nucleotides, the CDR3 is TGCAGCGTTGGAGTCTCTCTACGCACAGATACGCAGTATTTT. Translated: CSVGVSLRTDTQYF.

This clonotype was observed many times. J is TRBJ1-2 and V is TRBV7-2, with D tentatively TRBD1 (5 bases). V lost 2 bases and J lost 7, with 20 bases in between. CDR3 size: 16 residues. Germline lookup yields CDR1 SGHTA and CDR2 FQGNSA. In nucleotides, the CDR3 is TGTGCCAGCAGCTTAATCCCTAGCGGCAGGGCGCCTGGCTACACCTTC. Translated: CASSLIPSGRAPGYTF.

The sample holds many counts of this clonotype. The rearrangement uses TRBV6-5 and TRBJ2-1; possibly TRBD2 for D (5 bases). The germline V and J ends were trimmed by 0 bases and 0 bases, with 6 bases remaining between them. The CDR3 has 15 residues. The germline V gene has CDR1 MNHEY and CDR2 SVGAGI. The CDR3 sequence: CASSYSTSSYNEQFF. In DNA, the CDR3 is TGTGCCAGCAGTTACTCAACTAGCTCCTACAATGAGCAGTTCTTC.

This clonotype has ten or more counts. This chain uses TRBV9 with TRBJ1-1; D possibly corresponds to TRBD1 (6 bases). The CDR3 length is 16 residues. V was pared by 2 bases and J by 2 bases, with 16 bases between. Germline V CDR1 and CDR2: SGDLS, YYNGEE. This chain's CDR3 is CASSVGQKVLNTEAFF. As DNA, the CDR3 is TGTGCCAGCAGCGTCGGACAGAAAGTCTTAAACACTGAAGCTTTCTTT.

There are many counts of this clonotype. The chain joins TRBV7-2 to TRBJ2-7, with 9 bases that match TRBD2. The V and J ends lost 4 bases and 3 bases, in that order; junction bases with no gene match: 4. From germline, CDR1 is SGHTA and CDR2 FQGNSA. The CDR3 covers 14 residues. The CDR3 reads CASSSMTSGYEQYF. The CDR3 coding sequence is TGTGCCAGCAGCTCGATGACTAGCGGCTACGAGCAGTACTTC.

This clonotype came up many times. The V and J genes are TRBV20-1 and TRBJ2-1; 10 positions agree with TRBD2. Germline V gives CDR1 DFQATT, CDR2 SNEGSKA (reference sequence). This CDR3 is 17 amino acids long. The V and J ends lost 2 bases and 1 base, in that order; junction bases with no gene match: 8. The CDR3 nucleotides are TGCAGTGCTAGACGACGTCTAGCGGGAGTGTCCTACAATGAGCAGTTCTTC. This sequence encodes CSARRRLAGVSYNEQFF.

About this clonotype: A read error may produce the germline difference seen at one junction end. V is TRBV4-1 and J is TRBJ2-2, with 8 bases fitting TRBD1. CDR3 length equals 18 residues. CDR1 and CDR2 (germline): MGHRA, YSYEKL. The CDR3 nucleotides read TGCGCCAGCAGCCGCACAGTCGGAGGACAGGGACACACCGGGGTGCTGTTTTTT. It yields the protein CASSRTVGGQGHTGVLFF.

This clonotype appeared many times. The CDR3 DNA reads TGCGCCAGCACCAAGGCCCTCTCAGATACGCAGTATTTT. Residues: CASTKALSDTQYF. J is TRBJ2-3 and V is TRBV5-1; unclear D gene. V was cut by 6 bases and J by 4 bases, with 12 bases left in between. The CDR3 sequence is 13 residues long. In germline, CDR1 is SGHRS, CDR2 YFSETQ. The full variable domain, completed using reference TRBV5-1 and TRBJ2-3, is KAGVTQTPRYLIKTRGQQVTLSCSPISGHRSVSWYQQTPGQGLQFLFEYFSETQRNKGNFPGRFSGRQFSNSRSEMNVSTLELGDSALYLCASTKALSDTQYFGPGTRLTVL.

V and J are TRBV18 and TRBJ2-1; D is perhaps TRBD2 (6 bases). V was shortened by 0 bases and J by 6 bases, with 12 bases between the two germline ends. The germline V gene has CDR1 KGHSH and CDR2 LQKENI. The CDR3 contains 15 residues. The CDR3 DNA reads TGTGCCAGCTCACCACCCGGGACTCCGTTCAATGAGCAGTTCTTC. Translating it yields CASSPPGTPFNEQFF.